The 26 T cell receptor beta chains given below trace back to one sample, sequenced in a study of molecular identifiers for immune sequencing clone quantification. TCRdb used MiXCR to reprocess the PCR reads, holding one entry per CDR3 protein. The data contain approximately 630,000 distinct CDR3 sequences, roughly 27% of them singletons. The sample consisted of naive CD8+ T cells from blood, with Jurkat cell RNA spiked in. Subset denoted: FACS-sorted CD8+CD4-CCR7+CD45RA+ naive T cells. Receptors were obtained from a human donor in good health. Some libraries in this study had Jurkat cell RNA spiked in.

As regards this clonotype: The CDR3 end shows no conserved phenylalanine or tryptophan, and so a read error is likely. The chain employs TRBV28 and TRBJ1-5; D not resolved. The CDR3 consists of 17 residues. The germline V gene has CDR1 MDHEN and CDR2 SYDVKM. V lost 2 bases and J 0 bases, leaving 14 bases between the germline ends. The CDR3 sequence: CASSLAQESYSNQPQHL. Written as DNA, the CDR3 is TGTGCCAGCAGTTTAGCCCAGGAATCTTATAGCAATCAGCCCCAGCATCTT.

On this clonotype: Lacking the conserved final phenylalanine or tryptophan, this CDR3 likely reflects a read error. The gene calls are TRBV29-1 and TRBJ2-1; D may be TRBD2 (6 bases). The CDR3 runs to 18 residues. The germline V and J ends were trimmed by 6 bases and 2 bases, with 26 bases remaining between them. The germline V gene encodes CDR1 SQVTM and CDR2 ANQGSEA. The CDR3 bases are TGCAGCGTCCTCACGACGGAACCTTTAGCGGAGCCCTACAATGAGCAGTTCTTA. Amino acid sequence: CSVLTTEPLAEPYNEQFL.

This clonotype showed up just a few times. A read error is possible here, since a much larger clone lies one base away. This chain joins TRBV7-2 and TRBJ2-3; 10 bases are a match to TRBD2. The V gene end was trimmed by 2 bases and the J gene end by 4 bases; junction bases not matched to a gene: 6. The CDR3 has 16 amino acids. Germline-derived CDR1 and CDR2 are SGHTA and FQGNSA. CDR3 residues: CASSLLLAGSPDTQYF. In DNA, the CDR3 is TGTGCCAGCAGCTTATTACTAGCGGGGAGCCCAGATACGCAGTATTTT.

Note on this clonotype: One end of the junction fails to match germline, which may point to a read error. The chain is built from TRBV7-2 and TRBJ2-3, with 8 bases aligning to TRBD2. Germline V gene sequence: CDR1 SGHTA, CDR2 FQGNSA. This CDR3 contains 15 residues. This CDR3 reads CASSSREGGTDTRYF. The CDR3 DNA reads as TGTGCCAGCAGCTCCCGGGAGGGGGGCACAGATACGCGGTATTTT.

Ten or more counts support this clonotype. The chain recombines TRBV5-6 with TRBJ1-1; a possible D gene is TRBD1 (5 bases). Germline V CDR1 and CDR2: SGHDT, YYEEEE. Deletions cut 1 base from V and 4 bases from J, with 20 bases between. This CDR3 region has 17 residues. The DNA for the CDR3 is TGTGCCAGCAGCTTGTGGGGGGTCAAAAATTCGGGCACTGAAGCTTTCTTT. The encoded protein is CASSLWGVKNSGTEAFF.

This clonotype was picked up many times. The chain carries TRBV27 and TRBJ2-5; weak D call: TRBD2 (6 bases). Deletions cut 6 bases from V and 2 bases from J, with 13 bases between. Germline V lookup: CDR1 MNHEY, CDR2 SMNVEV (reference sequence). The CDR3 is 14 residues long. CDR3 bases: TGTGCCAGCAGCCCCATAGCGGTACAAGAGACCCAGTACTTC. Its translation is CASSPIAVQETQYF.

As concerns this clonotype: This may stem from a read error, because a much larger clone lies one nucleotide away. The CDR3 DNA reads as TGCAGTGCTAGAGGTCCCAGCGGGGGATACGAGCAGTACTTC. It yields the protein CSARGPSGGYEQYF. This sequence joins TRBV20-1 and TRBJ2-7; 8 bases map to TRBD2. Germline V CDR1 and CDR2: DFQATT, SNEGSKA (reference sequence). Trimming at V came to 1 base and at J to 4 bases, leaving 6 bases not matched to a gene. This CDR3 comprises 14 residues.

This clonotype has ten or more counts. The rearrangement uses TRBV27 and TRBJ2-4; possible D gene TRBD1, 5 bases. Germline CDR1 is MNHEY and CDR2 is SMNVEV (reference sequence). V dropped 4 bases and J dropped 1 base, with 11 bases sitting between them. CDR3 length equals 15 residues. The CDR3 nucleotides are TGTGCCAGCAGTTCCAGGGTTTTGGCCAAAAACATTCAGTACTTC. Protein: CASSSRVLAKNIQYF.

At least ten counts were recorded for this clonotype. The chain recombines TRBV7-6 with TRBJ2-5, with 9 bases lining up with TRBD1. Germline lookup yields CDR1 SGHVS and CDR2 FNYEAQ. The CDR3 runs to 16 residues. Trimming cost V 4 bases and J 4 bases; bases outside gene matches: 10. The CDR3 DNA follows: TGTGCCAGCAGCTCGGCTGACAGGGGGTTTCGAGAGACCCAGTACTTC. Translating it yields CASSSADRGFRETQYF. The full variable domain, rest sourced from reference TRBV7-6 and TRBJ2-5, is GAGVSQSPRYKVTKRGQDVALRCDPISGHVSLYWYRQALGQGPEFLTYFNYEAQQDKSGLPNDRFSAERPEGSISTLTIQRTEQRDSAMYRCASSSADRGFRETQYFGPGTRLLVL.

The chain uses TRBV12-3 or TRBV12-4 and TRBJ2-1; D perhaps matches TRBD1 (5 bases). Deletions cut 6 bases from V and 3 bases from J, with 12 bases between. This CDR3 has 14 amino acids. The CDR3 coding sequence is TGTGCCAGCAGCCAAGACAGTGTCTACAATGAGCAGTTCTTC. Residues: CASSQDSVYNEQFF.

In regard to this clonotype: With a much larger clone just one base away, this may be a read error. No conserved phenylalanine or tryptophan ends this CDR3, so it is likely a read error. The chain employs TRBV7-9 and TRBJ1-1, with TRBD1 as a possible D gene (5 bases). The CDR3 loop spans 15 amino acids. The germline V and J ends were trimmed by 5 bases and 3 bases, with 16 bases remaining between them. Germline lookup yields CDR1 SEHNR and CDR2 FQNEAQ (reference sequence). In nucleotides, the CDR3 is TGTGCCAGCAGCCATTATCAGGGAAGGGACACTGAAGCTTTCCTT. Protein sequence: CASSHYQGRDTEAFL.

This clonotype has a handful of counts. V usage is TRBV12-3 or TRBV12-4 and J usage is TRBJ2-1; 12 bases line up with TRBD2. The CDR3 sequence is 14 residues long. Trimming removed 5 bases from V and 11 bases from J; junction bases left unmatched: 7. The CDR3 sequence: CASSPGLAGPKQFF. The CDR3 DNA follows: TGTGCCAGCAGTCCGGGACTAGCGGGCCCCAAGCAGTTCTTC.

On this clonotype itself: A much larger clone sits a single nucleotide away, making a read error possible. The V call is TRBV4-3, the J call TRBJ1-1; D is unresolved. The CDR3 covers 14 residues. Germline CDR1 is LGHNA and CDR2 is YSLEER. Trimming stripped 2 bases from V and 2 bases from J, with 9 bases between. The DNA for the CDR3 is TGCGCCAGCAGCCAACGCAGGATCAACACTGAAGCTTTCTTT. Amino acids: CASSQRRINTEAFF.

The sample holds a few counts of this clonotype. V gene TRBV27 combines with J gene TRBJ1-5, with no clear D. The CDR3 totals 14 residues. The V gene's germline CDR1 is MNHEY and CDR2 SMNVEV (reference sequence). V was clipped by 6 bases and J by 0 bases, with 9 bases between them. CDR3 sequence reads: CASRPYSSNQPQHF. The CDR3 region has the DNA TGTGCCAGCAGACCTTACAGTAGCAATCAGCCCCAGCATTTT.

Worth noting for this clonotype: This CDR3 fails to terminate in the conserved phenylalanine or tryptophan, so it likely reflects a read error. The chain employs TRBV7-6 and TRBJ2-5; 8 positions match TRBD2. CDR1 is SGHVS, CDR2 FNYEAQ, per germline. With V trimmed by 0 bases and J by 5 bases, 8 bases remained unmatched. The CDR3 covers 16 residues. The CDR3 DNA reads TGTGCCAGCAGCTTAGCGGCTAGCGGGCGCCAGGAGACCCAGTACATC. It encodes CASSLAASGRQETQYI.

This clonotype was recorded at least ten times. The V gene is TRBV29-1, the J gene TRBJ2-5, with 9 positions matching TRBD1. J was trimmed by 5 bases and V by 6 bases; bases with no gene match: 4. Germline V gives CDR1 SQVTM, CDR2 ANQGSEA. The CDR3 has 12 amino acids. This chain's CDR3 is CSVGDRVETQYF. The DNA of the CDR3 is TGCAGCGTAGGGGACAGGGTTGAGACCCAGTACTTC. The whole variable domain, remainder taken from reference TRBV29-1 and TRBJ2-5, is SAVISQKPSRDICQRGTSLTIQCQVDSQVTMMFWYRQQPGQSLTLIATANQGSEATYESGFVIDKFPISRPNLTFSTLTVSNMSPEDSSIYLCSVGDRVETQYFGPGTRLLVL.

This chain joins TRBV25-1 and TRBJ2-1; D perhaps matches TRBD2 (6 bases). Trimming left V 8 bases short and J 4 bases short, with 12 bases between. CDR1 MGHDK and CDR2 SYGVNS come from the germline V gene. The CDR3 has 13 residues. CDR3 sequence (DNA): TGTGCCAGCGGCCCGGGGGATTACAATGAGCAGTTCTTC. It yields the protein CASGPGDYNEQFF.

This clonotype was counted once. At one end the junction does not follow the germline gene, possibly because of a read error. The chain recombines TRBV7-9 with TRBJ2-5; weak D call: TRBD1 (6 bases). Germline V gene lookup returns CDR1 SEHNR and CDR2 FQNEAQ (reference sequence). The CDR3 spans 14 residues. CDR3 nucleotides: TGTGCCAGCAGCTTTATCACAGGGCAAGAGACCCGGTACTTC. Translating gives CASSFITGQETRYF.

Regarding this clonotype: Being one base from a much bigger clone, this may be a read error. The chain links TRBV7-8 to TRBJ2-1; possibly TRBD2 for D (7 bases). Germline assignment: CDR1 SGHVS and CDR2 FQNEAQ. Trimming shortened V by 2 bases and J by 8 bases, and 22 bases separated the two germline ends. The CDR3 spans 17 residues. The CDR3 DNA reads as TGTGCCAGCAGCTTATCCGTTCGGGGGGCCCCGTCCTATGAGCAGTTCTTC. Translated, it gives CASSLSVRGAPSYEQFF.

The rearrangement uses TRBV6-2 or TRBV6-3 and TRBJ2-3, with D maybe TRBD1 (5 bases). The CDR3 is 14 amino acids. V lost 2 bases to trimming and J lost 4 bases, with 10 bases between them. Per the germline V gene, CDR1 is MNHEY and CDR2 is SVGEGT. CDR3 DNA: TGTGCCAGCAGTTACCTTGTAGGGGCAGATACGCAGTATTTT. Its protein is CASSYLVGADTQYF.

Comment on this clonotype: One end of the junction fails to match germline, which may point to a read error. The chain uses TRBV27 and TRBJ2-7; perhaps TRBD1 as D (5 bases). CDR1 and CDR2 from the germline V gene are MNHEY and SMNVEV (reference sequence). This CDR3 region has 15 residues. The CDR3 is CASSFSPGSFGKGHF. The CDR3 coding sequence is TGTGCCAGCAGTTTTTCTCCAGGGTCTTTTGGGAAAGGCCACTTC.

With regard to this clonotype: At one end, the junction sequence differs from germline, possibly due to a read error. This rearrangement joins TRBV4-1 to TRBJ2-3, with 7 bases fitting TRBD2. Germline CDR1 reads MGHRA; CDR2 reads YSYEKL. This CDR3 comprises 17 residues. The DNA of the CDR3 is TGCGCCCGCAGCCTGGGGGTGGGAGGGGAACTCACAGATACGCAGTATTTT. It translates to CARSLGVGGELTDTQYF.

This clonotype occurred many times. The V call is TRBV28, the J call TRBJ1-5; D unclear. The V gene's germline CDR1 is MDHEN and CDR2 SYDVKM. CDR3 length: 14 amino acids. Trimming took off 6 bases at V and 0 bases at J, with 9 bases between the two ends. The CDR3 reads CASRAVDSNQPQHF. CDR3 nucleotides: TGTGCCAGCAGGGCAGTCGATAGCAATCAGCCCCAGCATTTT. The whole variable domain, remainder taken from reference TRBV28 and TRBJ1-5, is DVKVTQSSRYLVKRTGEKVFLECVQDMDHENMFWYRQDPGLGLRLIYFSYDVKMKEKGDIPEGYSVSREKKERFSLILESASTNQTSMYLCASRAVDSNQPQHFGDGTRLSIL.

This clonotype appeared a few times. CDR3 bases: TGTGCCAGCAGCCAGAAGACAGGTACTGCGTCTTTCGAGCAGTACTTC. This sequence encodes CASSQKTGTASFEQYF. The chain recombines TRBV4-2 with TRBJ2-7; D possibly corresponds to TRBD1 (6 bases). The CDR3 runs 16 residues. V was shortened by 3 bases and J by 6 bases, with 21 bases between the two germline ends. CDR1 LGHNA and CDR2 YNFKEQ come from the germline V gene.

This clonotype has ten or more counts. This chain uses TRBV20-1 with TRBJ2-3; D is perhaps TRBD1 or TRBD2 (5 bases each). The length of the CDR3 is 15 residues. The germline V gene has CDR1 DFQATT and CDR2 SNEGSKA (reference sequence). The V end lost 0 bases, the J end lost 2 bases, and 12 bases lay between the germline ends. The DNA for the CDR3 is TGCAGTGCTAGAGATTCGGGGCTCTCCACAGATACGCAGTATTTT. Protein product: CSARDSGLSTDTQYF.

The genes are TRBV20-1 and TRBJ2-2; the D call may be TRBD1 or TRBD2 (5 bases each). The germline CDR1 and CDR2 sequences are DFQATT and SNEGSKA (reference sequence). CDR3 size: 15 residues. Trimming cost V 0 bases and J 6 bases, with 14 bases left between them. CDR3 protein: CSARDGDDSAGELFF. DNA of the CDR3: TGCAGTGCTAGAGATGGGGACGATTCGGCCGGGGAGCTGTTTTTT.